The rows below give T cell receptor beta chains drawn from one sample of a study of Ad26.COV2.S vaccination and SARS-CoV-2 variants. Generated by immunoSEQ multiplex PCR, the TCRdb table keeps only in-frame clones and is missing some. The top ten clones hold 1.5% to 2% of a sample with almost 400,000 clones, approximately 90% of them seen once. This specimen was peripheral blood, taken in a trial of Ad26.COV2.S vaccine versus placebo. The receptors derive from a person between 18 and 65 years old who received the Ad26.COV2.S COVID-19 vaccine or a placebo. CDR3s include the opening cysteine and the closing phenylalanine or tryptophan. Fields, in order: J gene, clone size, D gene, V gene, CDR3 DNA, CDR3 protein. D genes are given only for firm matches. Clone size is not always given. Where it is, it says once, few, many or a class for expanded clones.

>TRBJ2-5|.|.|TRBV10-3
TGTGCCATCAGTGAGTCAGGCCAGGGGGGCGACGAGACCCAGTACTTC
CAISESGQGGDETQYF
>TRBJ2-3|.|TRBD2|TRBV7-3
TGTGCCAGCAGCTCCGACCCGCGGGGGACTACTATACATACGCAGTATTTT
CASSSDPRGTTIHTQYF
>TRBJ2-1|.|TRBD2|TRBV11-3
TGTGCCAGCAGCTTAGATTCGGGACTAAGTGAGCAGTTCTTC
CASSLDSGLSEQFF
>TRBJ1-2|.|TRBD1|TRBV19
TGTGCCAGTAGTATTTCAGGGGGCTATGGCTACACCTTC
CASSISGGYGYTF
>TRBJ2-7|.|.|TRBV20-1
TGCAGTGCACCGAGAAGCCACGAGCAGTACTTC
CSAPRSHEQYF
>TRBJ2-2|.|.|TRBV5-1
TGCGCCAGCAGCTGGGGAACAACGAACACCGGGGAGCTGTTTTTT
CASSWGTTNTGELFF
>TRBJ2-7|.|.|TRBV10-3
TGTGCCATCACGTCCGCCAGTAACGAGCAGTACTTC
CAITSASNEQYF
>TRBJ1-1|.|TRBD1|TRBV7-2
TGTGCCAGCAGCTTAGCCACACAGGGGAGGGAAGCTTTCTTT
CASSLATQGREAFF
>TRBJ2-5|.|TRBD2|TRBV28
TGTGCCAGCAGTTCACCCGGGACTAGCTATGAGACCCAGTACTTC
CASSSPGTSYETQYF
>TRBJ2-1|.|.|TRBV5-5
TGTGCCAGCAGCCGCCCGGGGGGCGAACATAATGAGCAGTTCTTC
CASSRPGGEHNEQFF
>TRBJ2-2|.|.|TRBV6-6
TGTGCCAGCAGTTACACGTTCACCGGGGAGCTGTTTTTT
CASSYTFTGELFF
>TRBJ2-3|.|TRBD2|TRBV28
TGTGCCAGCAGCTACAGCCAGGGACTAGCGGGCACAGATACGCAGTATTTT
CASSYSQGLAGTDTQYF
>TRBJ1-2|.|TRBD1|TRBV28
TGTGCCAGCACAAAGGGACAGGGGGTGCCCCTAAGTGGCTACACCTTC
CASTKGQGVPLSGYTF
>TRBJ2-7|.|TRBD1|TRBV2
TGTGCCAGCAGTCGCATGACAGGGACCGAAGAGCAGTACTTC
CASSRMTGTEEQYF
>TRBJ2-1|.|.|TRBV5-1
TGCGCCAGCAGCTTGGCTTCGCGGGGTACCTACAATGAGCAGTTCTTC
CASSLASRGTYNEQFF
>TRBJ2-7|.|TRBD1|TRBV3-1/TRBV3-2
TGTGCCAGCAGCCGGACAGGGTCCTCCCTCGAGCAGTACTTC
CASSRTGSSLEQYF
>TRBJ1-5|few|TRBD1|TRBV5-1
TGCGCCAGCACTCTAACAGGGGATAGCAATCAGCCCCAGCATTTT
CASTLTGDSNQPQHF
>TRBJ2-1|.|.|TRBV7-7
TGTGCCAGCAGCTTAGGTTCCCCATATGGCAATGAGCAGTTCTTC
CASSLGSPYGNEQFF
>TRBJ2-7|.|TRBD1|TRBV4-1
TGCGCCAGCAGCCAAGATTACAGGGGGCTTCAGTACTTC
CASSQDYRGLQYF
>TRBJ1-6|.|.|TRBV3-1/TRBV3-2
TGTGCCAGCAGCCACCTACCTTTTTCACCCCTCCACTTT
CASSHLPFSPLHF
>TRBJ1-2|.|TRBD1|TRBV7-9
TGTGCCAGCAGCTTAGGGGGACAGGGCCACTGGAACTATGGCTACACCTTC
CASSLGGQGHWNYGYTF
>TRBJ2-7|.|.|TRBV30
TGTGCCTGGAGGGGTATCTACGAGCAGTACTTC
CAWRGIYEQYF